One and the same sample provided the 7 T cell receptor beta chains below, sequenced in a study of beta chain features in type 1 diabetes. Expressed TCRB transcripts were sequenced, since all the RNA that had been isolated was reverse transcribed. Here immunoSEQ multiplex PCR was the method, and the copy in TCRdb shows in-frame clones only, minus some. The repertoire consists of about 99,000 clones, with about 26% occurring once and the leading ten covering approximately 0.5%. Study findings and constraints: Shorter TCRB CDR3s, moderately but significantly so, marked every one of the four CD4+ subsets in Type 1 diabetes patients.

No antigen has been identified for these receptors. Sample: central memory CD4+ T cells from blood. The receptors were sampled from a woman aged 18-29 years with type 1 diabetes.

The DNA of the CDR3 is TGTGCCAGCAGCCCCCGGACTAATTGGTTAAGGGAGACCCAGTACTTC. Translation: CASSPRTNWLRETQYF. This chain uses TRBV9 with TRBJ2-5, with a weak D call TRBD2 (6 bases). Germline lookup yields CDR1 SGDLS and CDR2 YYNGEE. The CDR3 loop spans 16 amino acids. Trimming removed 4 bases at V and 5 bases at J, with 21 bases between.

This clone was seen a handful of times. CDR3 in amino acids: CASSPRVLAPAEQFF. DNA of the CDR3: TGTGCCAGCTCACCTCGGGTATTGGCGCCCGCGGAGCAGTTCTTC. The J gene is TRBJ2-1, the V gene TRBV18; D gene ambiguous. The V gene's germline CDR1 is KGHSH and CDR2 LQKENI. Trimming left V 3 bases short and J 10 bases short, with 19 bases between. This CDR3 has 15 amino acids.

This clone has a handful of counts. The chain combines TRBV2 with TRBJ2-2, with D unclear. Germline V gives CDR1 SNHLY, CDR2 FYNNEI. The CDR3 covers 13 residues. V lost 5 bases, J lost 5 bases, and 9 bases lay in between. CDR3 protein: CASSYTETGELFF. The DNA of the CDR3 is TGTGCCAGCAGTTATACAGAGACCGGGGAGCTGTTTTTT.

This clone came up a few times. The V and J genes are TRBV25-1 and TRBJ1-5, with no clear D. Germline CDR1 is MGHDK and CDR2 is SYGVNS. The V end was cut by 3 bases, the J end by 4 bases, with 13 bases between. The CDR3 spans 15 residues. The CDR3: CASSDVGKPNQPQHF. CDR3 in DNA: TGTGCCAGCAGTGATGTCGGGAAGCCGAATCAGCCCCAGCATTTT.

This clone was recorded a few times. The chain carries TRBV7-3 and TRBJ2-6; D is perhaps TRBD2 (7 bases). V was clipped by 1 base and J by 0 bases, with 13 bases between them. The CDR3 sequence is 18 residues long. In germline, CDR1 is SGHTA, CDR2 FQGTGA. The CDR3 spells CASSLRGGRASGANVLTF. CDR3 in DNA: TGTGCCAGCAGCTTAAGGGGGGGCCGGGCCTCTGGGGCCAACGTCCTGACTTTC.

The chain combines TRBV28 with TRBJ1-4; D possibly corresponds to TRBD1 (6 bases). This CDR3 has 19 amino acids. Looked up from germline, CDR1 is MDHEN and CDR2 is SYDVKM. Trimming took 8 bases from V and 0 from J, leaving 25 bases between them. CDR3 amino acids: CASPRHFNRVSATNEKLFF. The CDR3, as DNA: TGTGCCAGCCCCCGTCACTTTAACAGGGTTTCTGCAACTAATGAAAAACTGTTTTTT.

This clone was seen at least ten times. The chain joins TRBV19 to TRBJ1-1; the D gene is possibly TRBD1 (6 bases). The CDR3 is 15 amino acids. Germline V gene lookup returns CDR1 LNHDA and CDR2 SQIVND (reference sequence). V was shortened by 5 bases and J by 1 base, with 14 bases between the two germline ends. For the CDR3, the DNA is TGTGCCAGTAGTGTAACAGGGTTCGCGAACACTGAAGCTTTCTTT. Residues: CASSVTGFANTEAFF.